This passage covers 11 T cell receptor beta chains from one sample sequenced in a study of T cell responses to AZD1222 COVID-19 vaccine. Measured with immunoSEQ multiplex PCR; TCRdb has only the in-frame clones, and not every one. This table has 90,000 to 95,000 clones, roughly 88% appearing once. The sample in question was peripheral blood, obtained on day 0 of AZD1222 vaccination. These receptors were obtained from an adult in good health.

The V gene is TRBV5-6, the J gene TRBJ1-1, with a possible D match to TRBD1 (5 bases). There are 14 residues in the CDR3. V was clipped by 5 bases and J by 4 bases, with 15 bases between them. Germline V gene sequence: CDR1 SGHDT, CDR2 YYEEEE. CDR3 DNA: TGTGCCAGCAGTTTTGACGGGGCGGGCACTGAAGCTTTCTTT. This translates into CASSFDGAGTEAFF.

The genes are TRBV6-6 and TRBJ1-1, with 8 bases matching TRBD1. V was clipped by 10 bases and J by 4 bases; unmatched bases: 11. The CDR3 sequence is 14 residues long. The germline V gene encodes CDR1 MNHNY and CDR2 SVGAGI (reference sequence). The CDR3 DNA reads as TGTGCCACCACAGGAGGACAGGGTGGCACTGAAGCTTTCTTT. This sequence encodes CATTGGQGGTEAFF.

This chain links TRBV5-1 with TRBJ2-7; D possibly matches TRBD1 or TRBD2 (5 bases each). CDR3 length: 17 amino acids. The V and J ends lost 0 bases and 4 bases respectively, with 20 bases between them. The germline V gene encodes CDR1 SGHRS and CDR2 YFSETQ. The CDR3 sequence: CASSLAEGTGLFYEQYF. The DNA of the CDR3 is TGCGCCAGCAGCTTGGCCGAAGGGACCGGGTTATTTTACGAGCAGTACTTC. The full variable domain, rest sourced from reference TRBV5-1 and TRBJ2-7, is KAGVTQTPRYLIKTRGQQVTLSCSPISGHRSVSWYQQTPGQGLQFLFEYFSETQRNKGNFPGRFSGRQFSNSRSEMNVSTLELGDSALYLCASSLAEGTGLFYEQYFGPGTRLTVT.

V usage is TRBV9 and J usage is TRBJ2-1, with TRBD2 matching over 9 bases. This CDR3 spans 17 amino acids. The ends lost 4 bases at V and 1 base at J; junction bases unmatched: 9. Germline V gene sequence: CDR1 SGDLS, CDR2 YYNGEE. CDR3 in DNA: TGTGCCAGCAGCTCCTCAGCGGGAGGTGTGTCCTACAATGAGCAGTTCTTC. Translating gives CASSSSAGGVSYNEQFF.

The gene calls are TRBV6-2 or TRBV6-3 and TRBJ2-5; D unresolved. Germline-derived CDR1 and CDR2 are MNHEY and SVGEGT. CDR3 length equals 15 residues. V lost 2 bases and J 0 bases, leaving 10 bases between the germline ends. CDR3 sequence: CASSYGSDYQETQYF. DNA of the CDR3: TGTGCCAGCAGTTACGGCTCAGACTACCAAGAGACCCAGTACTTC.

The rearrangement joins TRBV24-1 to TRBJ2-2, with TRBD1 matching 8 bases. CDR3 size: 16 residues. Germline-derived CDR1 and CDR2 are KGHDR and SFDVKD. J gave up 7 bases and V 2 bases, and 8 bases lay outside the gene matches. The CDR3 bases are TGTGCCACCAGTGATTCCCGACAGGGGATGATCGGGGAGCTGTTTTTT. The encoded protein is CATSDSRQGMIGELFF.

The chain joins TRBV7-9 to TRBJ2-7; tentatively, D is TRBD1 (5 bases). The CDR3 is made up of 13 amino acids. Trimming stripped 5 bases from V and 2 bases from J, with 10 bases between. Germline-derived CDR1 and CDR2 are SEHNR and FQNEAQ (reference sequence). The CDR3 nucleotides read TGTGCCAGCAGCCCCAAGGGGCCCTACGAGCAGTACTTC. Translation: CASSPKGPYEQYF.

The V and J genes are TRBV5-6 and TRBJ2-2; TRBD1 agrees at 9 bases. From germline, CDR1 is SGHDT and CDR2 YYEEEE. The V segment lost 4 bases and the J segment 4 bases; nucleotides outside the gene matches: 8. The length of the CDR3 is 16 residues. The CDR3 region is CASSKGQGLLTGELFF. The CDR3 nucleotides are TGTGCCAGCAGCAAGGGACAGGGATTACTCACCGGGGAGCTGTTTTTT.

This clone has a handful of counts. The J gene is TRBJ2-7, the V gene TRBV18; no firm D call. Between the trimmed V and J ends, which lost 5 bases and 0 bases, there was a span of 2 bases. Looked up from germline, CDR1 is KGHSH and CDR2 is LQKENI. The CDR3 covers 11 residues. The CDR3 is CASSFSYEQYF. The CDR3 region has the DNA TGTGCCAGCTCATTCTCCTACGAGCAGTACTTC.

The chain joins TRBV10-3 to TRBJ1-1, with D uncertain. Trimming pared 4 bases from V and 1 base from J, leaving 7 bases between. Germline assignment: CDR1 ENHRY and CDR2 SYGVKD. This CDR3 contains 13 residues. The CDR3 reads CAISVAKNTEAFF. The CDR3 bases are TGTGCCATCAGTGTAGCAAAGAACACTGAAGCTTTCTTT.

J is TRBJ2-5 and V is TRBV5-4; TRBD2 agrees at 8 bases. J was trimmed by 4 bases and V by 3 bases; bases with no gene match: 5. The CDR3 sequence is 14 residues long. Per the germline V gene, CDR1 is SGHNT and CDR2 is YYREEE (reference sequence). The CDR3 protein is CASSSGGRGETQYF. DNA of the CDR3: TGTGCCAGCAGCTCGGGGGGGAGGGGAGAGACCCAGTACTTC.